This T cell receptor beta chain was observed in a study of cytomegalovirus exposure and HLA in healthy donors. Germline-derived CDR1 and CDR2 are GTSNPN and SVGIG (reference sequence). V lost 4 bases to trimming and J lost 2 bases; unmatched junction nucleotides: 2. The CDR3 runs 12 residues. 13 Jbeta primers and 60 Vbeta primers were used for the PCR. Libraries were prepared by immunoSEQ multiplex PCR; TCRdb keeps only in-frame clonotypes and omits some of them. Here the sample spans about 90,000 clones, 70% to 85% being singletons. This TCR was sampled from a man aged 25 to 40 in good health and CMV-seronegative. Input material: PBMCs. The chain couples TRBV30 to TRBJ2-7; 7 bases fit TRBD2. For the CDR3, the DNA is TGTGCCTGGATTGGGGGGGCCTACGAGCAGTACTTC. It is translated as CAWIGGAYEQYF.